This T cell receptor beta chain appears in the sequencing data of a study of Graves' ophthalmopathy and Graves' hyperthyroidism. This clonotype was seen ten or more times. Ophthalmopathic donors had moderate-to-severe activity, CAS ≥3 and NOSPECS ≥4, with disease that had lasted under 3 months. Amplified material comprised TCR beta CDR3 regions derived from RNA transcripts. HTBI-primed first-round RT-PCR preceded second-round multiplex PCR. TCRdb used MiXCR to reprocess the multiplex PCR reads, holding one entry per CDR3 protein. The profile shows approximately 500,000 distinct CDR3 sequences, approximately 14% of them singletons. The CDR3 contains 14 residues. Trimming stripped 7 bases from V and 4 bases from J, with 17 bases between. Looked up from germline, CDR1 is SGHRS and CDR2 is YFSETQ.

The chain recombines TRBV5-1 with TRBJ1-2; maybe TRBD1 (6 bases). The source is a woman aged 25 to 39 with Graves' ophthalmopathy. Sequencing was performed on blood. The chain's CDR3 is CASGPGGFTYGYTF. As DNA, the CDR3 is TGCGCCAGCGGTCCCGGGGGCTTTACCTATGGCTACACCTTC.